These 12 T cell receptor beta chains share one sample of origin, sequenced in a study of blood T cells in healthy people across ages. A sample-barcoded 5' primer and a J-beta primer mix were used in a second PCR of about 7 to 11 cycles. TCRdb analysed the 5' RACE reads with MiXCR anew, one entry per CDR3 protein. This table has about 970,000 distinct CDR3 sequences, just over 50% appearing once. Sequenced material: blood. The receptors here all came from a woman aged 60-70 years in good health.

CDR3 nucleotides: TGCAGTGCTAGAGATTTATCGTGGGAGGGAGGCAATGAGCAGTTCTTC. Encoded protein: CSARDLSWEGGNEQFF. This chain connects TRBV20-1 to TRBJ2-1; TRBD2 matches 7 bases. The CDR3 length is 16 residues. V trimming: 0 bases; J trimming: 6 bases; junction bases outside the gene matches: 11. CDR1 and CDR2 (germline): DFQATT, SNEGSKA (reference sequence).

This clonotype came up a few times. V gene TRBV7-6 combines with J gene TRBJ2-7; perhaps TRBD1 as D (5 bases). Between the trimmed V and J ends, which lost 4 bases and 3 bases, there was a span of 22 bases. Germline CDR1 is SGHVS and CDR2 is FNYEAQ. This CDR3 is built from 17 residues. The CDR3 bases are TGTGCCAGCAGCTCAGGGCCGGGTGGAGCACTACTCTACGAGCAGTACTTC. It translates to CASSSGPGGALLYEQYF.

This clonotype was detected a few times. This chain links TRBV10-3 with TRBJ2-1; D ambiguous. V was trimmed by 8 bases and J by 6 bases, leaving 11 bases between them. The CDR3 is 12 residues long. In germline, CDR1 is ENHRY, CDR2 SYGVKD. In nucleotides, the CDR3 is TGTGCCATCGGACCGGTCGGCAATGAGCAGTTCTTC. Its translation is CAIGPVGNEQFF.

This clonotype came up a few times. The chain combines TRBV6-1 with TRBJ1-6; 9 bases match TRBD1. V trimming: 10 bases; J trimming: 7 bases; junction bases outside the gene matches: 11. CDR1 is MNHNS and CDR2 is SASEGT in the germline V gene. The CDR3 covers 15 residues. The CDR3 loop is CATRGDRAENSPLHF. The CDR3 nucleotides read TGTGCCACCCGGGGGGACAGGGCCGAAAATTCACCCCTCCACTTT.

The chain has TRBV12-3 or TRBV12-4 and TRBJ2-7; 10 bases line up with TRBD2. With 2 bases clipped from V and 6 bases from J, the junction kept 10 bases outside the gene matches. This CDR3 contains 16 residues. The CDR3 sequence: CASSLNSGLAGVEQYF. CDR3 DNA: TGTGCCAGCAGTTTAAATTCGGGCCTAGCGGGGGTCGAGCAGTACTTC.

This clonotype appeared once. The genes are TRBV20-1 and TRBJ1-2; D is perhaps TRBD1 (6 bases). V was clipped by 6 bases and J by 12 bases, with 17 bases between them. This CDR3 is built from 11 residues. Germline V gene lookup returns CDR1 DFQATT and CDR2 SNEGSKA (reference sequence). The CDR3 nucleotides are TGCAGTGCGAGCAGTCGGGGACAAAACACCTTC. Protein: CSASSRGQNTF.

This chain joins TRBV20-1 and TRBJ1-1, with D uncertain. Trimming shortened V by 1 base and J by 5 bases, and 17 bases separated the two germline ends. This CDR3 spans 15 amino acids. CDR1 is DFQATT, CDR2 SNEGSKA, per germline (reference sequence). DNA for the CDR3: TGCAGTGCTAGAGCCCTCACGCTTGGGTTGACTGAAGCTTTCTTT. This sequence encodes CSARALTLGLTEAFF.

This clonotype occurred a few times. This sequence joins TRBV12-3 or TRBV12-4 and TRBJ2-4, with TRBD2 as a possible D gene (6 bases). The V end was cut by 2 bases, the J end by 1 base, with 18 bases between. The CDR3 covers 18 residues. The CDR3 DNA reads as TGTGCCAGCAGTTTAAGAGCGGGCGTGACCTTTGCCAAAAACATTCAGTACTTC. Encoded protein: CASSLRAGVTFAKNIQYF.

This clonotype was counted only a few times. The V gene is TRBV12-3 or TRBV12-4, the J gene TRBJ2-1; TRBD2 matches 12 bases. This CDR3 comprises 20 residues. V dropped 0 bases and J dropped 5; count of bases not matched to a gene: 14. The CDR3 loop reads CASSLALGLAGFSGDNEQFF. The CDR3 bases are TGTGCCAGCAGTTTAGCGCTCGGACTAGCGGGATTCTCAGGAGACAATGAGCAGTTCTTC.

This sequence joins TRBV20-1 and TRBJ1-6; perhaps TRBD1 as D (6 bases). The length of the CDR3 is 14 residues. CDR1 is DFQATT and CDR2 is SNEGSKA in the germline V gene (reference sequence). Trimming cost V 5 bases and J 7 bases, with 15 bases left between them. The DNA of the CDR3 is TGCAGTGCTTACTCTGGACAGTCCAATTCACCCCTCCACTTT. Its translation: CSAYSGQSNSPLHF.

Here the CDR3 DNA reads TGCAGCGTTGAAGTTGGATGGCGATCTCGAAACACCATATATTTT. Its translation: CSVEVGWRSRNTIYF. The chain carries TRBV29-1 and TRBJ1-3, with unresolved D. The CDR3 consists of 15 residues. Germline CDR1 reads SQVTM; CDR2 reads ANQGSEA. Trimming took off 1 base at V and 5 bases at J, with 15 bases between the two ends.

In its sample, this clonotype was seen many times. The CDR3 region has the DNA TGCAGCGTTTCAGGACACGAGCAGTACTTC. Translation gives CSVSGHEQYF. V usage is TRBV29-1 and J usage is TRBJ2-7; D ambiguous. The germline CDR1 and CDR2 sequences are SQVTM and ANQGSEA. V was shortened by 5 bases and J by 5 bases, with 7 bases between the two germline ends. The CDR3 totals 10 residues.